The 12 T cell receptor beta chains given below trace back to one sample, sequenced in a study of T cells in Graves' hyperthyroidism and ophthalmopathy. Amplification yielded TCR beta CDR3 regions, with RNA transcripts as the source. The HTBI primer set was used in a first-round RT-PCR of the TCR CDR3. TCRdb passed the multiplex PCR reads through MiXCR, listing each CDR3 protein once. Of hundreds of thousands of distinct CDR3 sequences in the sample, around a sixth were seen once. Sequenced: blood. All receptors derive from a woman under 30 with Graves' hyperthyroidism.

This chain connects TRBV6-1 to TRBJ1-2; a weak D match, TRBD1 (5 bases). This CDR3 is built from 12 residues. Trimming left V 8 bases short and J 4 bases short, with 11 bases between. Germline values: CDR1 MNHNS, CDR2 SASEGT. This chain's CDR3 is CASGDTGYGYTF. The CDR3 region has the DNA TGTGCCAGCGGGGATACAGGCTATGGCTACACCTTC.

This clonotype showed up many times. The chain has TRBV30 and TRBJ1-1, with TRBD1 matching 9 bases. Germline CDR1 GTSNPN, CDR2 SVGIG (reference sequence). This CDR3 comprises 12 residues. J lost 9 bases, V lost 2 bases, and 4 bases had no gene match. The CDR3 region has the DNA TGTGCCTGGAGTCCACAGGGGGCTAAAGCTTTCTTT. Amino acid sequence: CAWSPQGAKAFF. Combining the CDR3 with reference TRBV30 and TRBJ1-1 gives the whole variable domain SQTIHQWPATLVQPVGSPLSLECTVEGTSNPNLYWYRQAAGRGLQLLFYSVGIGQISSEVPQNLSASRPQDRQFILSSKKLLLSDSGFYLCAWSPQGAKAFFGQGTRLTVV.

This clonotype was seen a few times. This chain uses TRBV24-1 with TRBJ2-7; D unclear. Trimming took 4 bases from V and 7 from J, leaving 10 bases between them. This CDR3 spans 12 amino acids. The V gene's germline CDR1 is KGHDR and CDR2 SFDVKD. CDR3 amino acids: CATSEAQREQYF. The CDR3 DNA reads as TGTGCCACCAGTGAAGCGCAAAGGGAGCAGTACTTC.

This clonotype has ten or more counts. The chain couples TRBV5-1 to TRBJ2-4; D remains ambiguous. The germline V gene has CDR1 SGHRS and CDR2 YFSETQ. This CDR3 has 15 amino acids. Trimming took off 2 bases at V and 1 base at J, with 10 bases between the two ends. The CDR3 reads CASSLGLVAKNIQYF. The CDR3 coding sequence is TGCGCCAGCAGCTTAGGGCTGGTGGCCAAAAACATTCAGTACTTC.

J is TRBJ2-7 and V is TRBV3-1, with 13 bases that match TRBD2. V lost 6 bases, J lost 8 bases, and 4 bases stayed unmatched. The CDR3 totals 13 residues. Per germline, CDR1 LGHDT and CDR2 YNNKEL (reference sequence). The CDR3 loop is CASRLGTSGKQYF. CDR3 DNA: TGTGCCAGCAGACTCGGGACTAGCGGGAAGCAGTACTTC.

This clonotype was seen repeatedly, ten times or more. V gene TRBV13 combines with J gene TRBJ2-3; the match to TRBD1 covers 7 bases. Germline V gene sequence: CDR1 PRHDT, CDR2 FYEKMQ (reference sequence). With 3 bases clipped from V and 0 bases from J, the junction kept 3 bases outside the gene matches. The CDR3 totals 15 residues. CDR3 amino acids: CASSLGQTSTDTQYF. CDR3 in DNA: TGTGCCAGCAGCTTGGGACAGACTAGCACAGATACGCAGTATTTT.

This clonotype was counted ten times or more. The chain combines TRBV6-1 with TRBJ1-1; D is perhaps TRBD1 (5 bases). Trimming pared 6 bases from V and 3 bases from J, leaving 14 bases between. CDR1 and CDR2 (germline): MNHNS, SASEGT. This CDR3 is built from 14 residues. DNA for the CDR3: TGTGCCAGCAGCCCCGGGACGGTGGACACTGAAGCTTTCTTT. Translation gives CASSPGTVDTEAFF.

This clonotype was counted many times. This sequence joins TRBV12-3 or TRBV12-4 and TRBJ2-5; 7 bases line up with TRBD2. After removal of 0 bases from V and 8 bases from J, the junction contained 9 bases not matched to a gene. The CDR3 extends over 15 amino acids. In DNA, the CDR3 is TGTGCCAGCAGTTTAGCGCTCGGGCGGGGGTCAACCCAGTACTTC. This codes for CASSLALGRGSTQYF.

This clonotype was recorded many times. The J gene is TRBJ1-3, the V gene TRBV11-2; 9 nucleotides line up with TRBD1. Germline V gene sequence: CDR1 SGHAT, CDR2 FQNNGV. V shed 6 bases and J 6 bases; nucleotides not matched to a gene: 15. The CDR3 has 17 amino acids. This CDR3 reads CASRTPGQGIRTNTIYF. Written as DNA, the CDR3 is TGTGCCAGCAGAACCCCGGGACAGGGAATTCGAACAAACACCATATATTTT. Using reference TRBV11-2 and TRBJ1-3 for the parts outside the CDR3, the full variable domain is EAGVAQSPRYKIIEKRQSVAFWCNPISGHATLYWYQQILGQGPKLLIQFQNNGVVDDSQLPKDRFSAERLKGVDSTLKIQPAKLEDSAVYLCASRTPGQGIRTNTIYFGEGSWLTVV.

This clonotype was counted ten times or more. The V and J genes are TRBV19 and TRBJ1-5; D gene ambiguous. Trimming took off 5 bases at V and 2 bases at J, with 13 bases between the two ends. Germline values: CDR1 LNHDA, CDR2 SQIVND (reference sequence). This CDR3 has 15 residues. CDR3 sequence (DNA): TGTGCCAGTAGTTGGGGAGACCTCGGCAATCAGCCCCAGCATTTT. The encoded protein is CASSWGDLGNQPQHF.

The J gene is TRBJ1-2, the V gene TRBV5-1, with 7 nucleotides matching TRBD1. V lost 3 bases to trimming and J lost 2 bases; unmatched junction nucleotides: 4. There are 14 residues in the CDR3. CDR1 SGHRS and CDR2 YFSETQ come from the germline V gene. The CDR3 loop is CASSYEGANYGYTF. CDR3 coding DNA: TGCGCCAGCAGCTACGAGGGGGCAAACTATGGCTACACCTTC.

This clonotype has a handful of counts. This sequence joins TRBV29-1 and TRBJ2-7, with D perhaps being TRBD1 or TRBD2 (6 bases each). The CDR3 loop spans 12 amino acids. The germline V gene has CDR1 SQVTM and CDR2 ANQGSEA. Trimming left V 7 bases short and J 6 bases short, with 16 bases between. This chain's CDR3 is CSGTGGGPEQYF. The CDR3 nucleotides are TGCAGCGGGACTGGAGGGGGGCCCGAGCAGTACTTC.